This entry is about one TCR beta chain. Its target is unknown. This table comes from immunoSEQ multiplex PCR, and its TCRdb copy is limited to in-frame clones, with some not included. This sample has about 1,900 clones, with 22% found just once. This specimen belongs to a study of T cells in localized non-small cell lung cancer. Between the trimmed V and J ends, which lost 2 bases and 4 bases, there was a span of 11 bases. Per the germline V gene, CDR1 is MDHEN and CDR2 is SYDVKM. The CDR3 length is 14 residues. General study findings and limits: Adjacent lung had a median around 60 of the 100 largest tumor clones. Only one tumor region went through sequencing, so heterogeneity may still be there.

The TCR was taken from a woman aged 35 to 69 with stage I lung adenocarcinoma. The J gene is TRBJ1-1, the V gene TRBV28; weak D call: TRBD1 (6 bases). Sample: lung tumor tissue, taken before any cancer treatment. CDR3 protein: CASSLTGRSTEAFF. CDR3 DNA: TGTGCCAGCAGTTTAACAGGGCGAAGCACTGAAGCTTTCTTT.